Listed here are 19 T cell receptor beta chains from one sample, sequenced in a study of monozygotic twins with inflammatory bowel disease. After re-calling the 5' RACE reads, TCRdb lists one entry per CDR3 protein, DNA absent. Its listing shows about 330,000 distinct CDR3 sequences. Material: blood. Source of these receptors: a human donor with ulcerative colitis or Crohn's disease, or a healthy co-twin of an affected twin (not recorded which).

V usage is TRBV5-1 and J usage is TRBJ2-5; TCRdb selects TRBD1, and the lack of DNA leaves this call unchecked. The CDR3 loop spans 13 amino acids. The germline CDR1 and CDR2 sequences are SGHRS and YFSETQ. The CDR3: CASSGGASETQYF.

The J gene is TRBJ2-2, the V gene TRBV7-2; TCRdb names TRBD2, which stays unverified in the absence of DNA. Per the germline V gene, CDR1 is SGHTA and CDR2 is FQGNSA. The CDR3 totals 15 residues. This CDR3 is CASSSMGPNTGELFF.

The J gene is TRBJ2-7, the V gene TRBV6-2 or TRBV6-3; lacking DNA, the TRBD2 call made by TCRdb goes unchecked. This CDR3 is 17 amino acids long. Germline CDR1 reads MNHEY; CDR2 reads SVGEGT. This CDR3 reads CASSYPWTSGREYEQYF.

The rearrangement joins TRBV5-1 to TRBJ2-5; TCRdb reports TRBD1, a call that lacks DNA to check it against. The CDR3 covers 16 residues. The germline gives CDR1 SGHRS, CDR2 YFSETQ. The CDR3 here is CASSRQVLLPQETQYF.

The chain has TRBV5-1 and TRBJ2-3. The CDR3 covers 13 residues. Germline CDR1 SGHRS, CDR2 YFSETQ. CDR3 sequence reads: CASSVLSTDTQYF.

The chain recombines TRBV21-1 with TRBJ2-7; the D call from TCRdb, TRBD1, cannot be confirmed without DNA. TRBV21-1 is labeled a pseudogene. The CDR3 is 13 amino acids. The CDR3 sequence is CASLLRPGYEQYF.

This chain links TRBV20-1 with TRBJ1-5; the TCRdb call, TRBD1, lacks DNA for checking. This CDR3 spans 16 amino acids. Germline V CDR1 and CDR2: DFQATT, SNEGSKA (reference sequence). The CDR3 loop is CSAVPGQGARNQPQHF.

V is TRBV20-1 and J is TRBJ2-1; the D call of TRBD2 rests on TCRdb alone, since no DNA is present to check it. The CDR3 is 12 amino acids. Per the germline V gene, CDR1 is DFQATT and CDR2 is SNEGSKA (reference sequence). The CDR3 protein is CSAARTNDEQFF.

The rearrangement uses TRBV7-2 and TRBJ1-4; TCRdb selects TRBD1, and the lack of DNA leaves this call unchecked. The CDR3 consists of 14 residues. The germline gives CDR1 SGHTA, CDR2 FQGNSA. CDR3: CASSPGIPNEKLFF.

The V gene is TRBV20-1, the J gene TRBJ1-3. The germline CDR1 and CDR2 sequences are DFQATT and SNEGSKA (reference sequence). The CDR3 runs to 12 residues. CDR3 loop: CSAIRSGNTIYF.

The chain employs TRBV12-3 or TRBV12-4 and TRBJ2-2; TCRdb's assignment of TRBD2 cannot be checked, as there is no DNA. This CDR3 is built from 15 residues. Here the CDR3 reads CASSFGTRGSGELFF.

CDR3 protein: CATSREGVRADTQYF. The rearrangement uses TRBV15 and TRBJ2-3; TCRdb reports TRBD1, a call that lacks DNA to check it against. CDR1 is LNHNV and CDR2 is YYDKDF in the germline V gene (reference sequence). This CDR3 comprises 15 residues.

The chain employs TRBV11-1 and TRBJ2-5; no DNA is available, so the TRBD1 call from TCRdb remains unchecked. CDR1 is SGHAT, CDR2 FQDESV, per germline (reference sequence). This CDR3 is built from 14 residues. The CDR3: CASSRRDTQETQYF.

This rearrangement joins TRBV5-4 to TRBJ2-1; the TCRdb D gene call, TRBD1, has no DNA to confirm it. Germline loops: CDR1 SGHNT, CDR2 YYREEE (reference sequence). The CDR3 spans 15 residues. The CDR3: CASSVRDRAENEQFF.

The V gene is TRBV7-2, the J gene TRBJ2-7. CDR1 is SGHTA, CDR2 FQGNSA, per germline. The CDR3 has 14 residues. CDR3 sequence: CASSINARSYEQYF.

This chain joins TRBV2 and TRBJ2-1; with no DNA, the TCRdb D assignment of TRBD1 cannot be verified. Germline values: CDR1 SNHLY, CDR2 FYNNEI. This CDR3 contains 16 residues. CDR3 residues: CASRLIQGKVNNEQFF.

CDR3 in amino acids: CSLSSGGPTDTQYF. The chain carries TRBV20-1 and TRBJ2-3; TCRdb returns TRBD2, unconfirmable since there is no DNA. Per germline, CDR1 DFQATT and CDR2 SNEGSKA (reference sequence). The CDR3 is 14 amino acids.

J is TRBJ2-1 and V is TRBV12-3 or TRBV12-4; no DNA is available, so the TRBD1 call from TCRdb remains unchecked. The CDR3 has 15 amino acids. CDR3: CASSLGGLARGEQFF.

This chain joins TRBV28 and TRBJ2-7. This CDR3 spans 13 amino acids. CDR1 is MDHEN, CDR2 SYDVKM, per germline. CDR3 region: CASSTGYSYEQYF.